A single sample gave rise to the 6 T cell receptor beta chains below, sequenced in a study of blood T cell repertoires in COVID-19. The assay was immunoSEQ multiplex PCR, and TCRdb's table has in-frame clones only and misses some. The sample includes tens of thousands of clones, 86% seen only once; the top ten take about a tenth. The material sequenced was peripheral blood. The source of these receptors is a man between 65 and 85 years old with active or convalescent COVID-19.

This clone came up once. V and J are TRBV5-1 and TRBJ2-6, with 9 bases that match TRBD2. CDR3 length equals 21 residues. The V gene end was trimmed by 4 bases and the J gene end by 6 bases; junction bases not matched to a gene: 23. Germline values: CDR1 SGHRS, CDR2 YFSETQ. CDR3 residues: CASSPMPGGSGRRRVANVLTF. In DNA, the CDR3 is TGCGCCAGCAGCCCCATGCCAGGTGGGAGCGGGAGGCGCCGAGTGGCCAACGTCCTGACTTTC.

As DNA, the CDR3 is TGTGCCAGCAGCGTTACCGGGACAGCCCGCCTAGGCTACACCTTC. Translated, it gives CASSVTGTARLGYTF. The chain carries TRBV9 and TRBJ1-2, with TRBD1 matching over 7 bases. With V trimmed by 2 bases and J by 8 bases, 12 bases remained unmatched. Germline-derived CDR1 and CDR2 are SGDLS and YYNGEE. CDR3 size: 15 residues.

The genes are TRBV5-4 and TRBJ2-1, with 8 bases fitting TRBD2. Germline V lookup: CDR1 SGHNT, CDR2 YYREEE (reference sequence). The CDR3 is made up of 15 amino acids. Trimming removed 4 bases from V and 3 bases from J; junction bases left unmatched: 6. The chain's CDR3 is CASSAGTRGYNEQFF. CDR3 DNA sequence: TGTGCCAGCAGCGCCGGGACTAGGGGCTACAATGAGCAGTTCTTC.

This chain's CDR3 is CASRDPGGVGKLFF. CDR3 coding DNA: TGTGCCAGCAGGGACCCCGGCGGGGTGGGAAAACTGTTTTTT. The rearrangement uses TRBV28 and TRBJ1-4; D gene ambiguous. V shed 6 bases and J shed 10 bases, with 18 bases lying between them. Germline CDR1 is MDHEN and CDR2 is SYDVKM. This CDR3 region has 14 residues.

The rearrangement joins TRBV6-5 to TRBJ2-7, with 7 bases matching TRBD1. Germline CDR1 reads MNHEY; CDR2 reads SVGAGI. V was pared by 6 bases and J by 6 bases, with 5 bases of the junction left unmatched. The CDR3 has 12 amino acids. The CDR3 coding sequence is TGTGCCAGCAGGATCAGGGGGAGCGAGCAGTACTTC. It specifies CASRIRGSEQYF.

V gene TRBV5-6 combines with J gene TRBJ1-5; TRBD1 might be the D (5 bases). The ends were cut back, 0 bases at V and 6 bases at J, with 7 bases in the middle. The CDR3 has 13 residues. Germline V lookup: CDR1 SGHDT, CDR2 YYEEEE. The CDR3 is CASSLAGGQPQHF. The CDR3 DNA follows: TGTGCCAGCAGCTTGGCCGGGGGTCAGCCCCAGCATTTT. Combining the CDR3 with reference TRBV5-6 and TRBJ1-5 gives the whole variable domain DAGVTQSPTHLIKTRGQQVTLRCSPKSGHDTVSWYQQALGQGPQFIFQYYEEEERQRGNFPDRFSGHQFPNYSSELNVNALLLGDSALYLCASSLAGGQPQHFGDGTRLSIL.